The clone carrying this TCR beta chain has only one observation. The sample is drawn from a study of control samples from healthy donors and cancer patients. Germline V lookup: CDR1 MNHEY, CDR2 SVGEGT. The V segment lost 8 bases and the J segment 2 bases; nucleotides outside the gene matches: 10. CDR3 length equals 15 residues. Method: immunoSEQ multiplex PCR; TCRdb's copy keeps in-frame clones and lacks some. Of 150,000 or so clones listed, approximately 92% are singletons. The chain recombines TRBV6-2 or TRBV6-3 with TRBJ2-7; 9 bases are shared with TRBD1. The sample comprised blood. The receptor's source is a woman in her sixties in good health. This CDR3 reads CASRPGRTGAYEQYF. CDR3 in DNA: TGTGCCAGCCGCCCCGGGAGGACAGGGGCCTACGAGCAGTACTTC.